The rows below give T cell receptor beta chains drawn from one sample of a study of blood T cell repertoires in COVID-19. Using immunoSEQ multiplex PCR, the repertoire was profiled, and TCRdb retains in-frame clones only, with some absent. The sample lists approximately 100,000 clones; roughly 87% were seen once. The sequencing sample was made of peripheral blood. All receptors come from a woman in her sixties or seventies with acute or convalescent COVID-19. CDR3s include the opening cysteine and the closing phenylalanine or tryptophan. Each record gives: J gene, D gene, V gene, clone size, CDR3 protein, CDR3 DNA. D genes are given only for firm matches. Only part of the rows carry a size: once, few, many, or a class if the clone is expanded.

j_gene: TRBJ1-2
d_gene: NA
v_gene: TRBV28
abundance: NA
CDR3aa: CASSTTSYGYTF
CDR3nt: TGTGCCAGCAGTACGACAAGTTATGGCTACACCTTC

j_gene: TRBJ1-1
d_gene: NA
v_gene: TRBV28
abundance: NA
CDR3aa: CASRFTGLSMNTEAFF
CDR3nt: TGTGCCAGCAGATTTACAGGATTATCGATGAACACTGAAGCTTTCTTT

j_gene: TRBJ1-6
d_gene: NA
v_gene: TRBV5-1
abundance: NA
CDR3aa: CASAYVNTGSPLHF
CDR3nt: TGCGCCAGCGCCTACGTCAACACAGGATCACCCCTCCACTTT

j_gene: TRBJ1-5
d_gene: NA
v_gene: TRBV2
abundance: NA
CDR3aa: CASGGYSNQPQHF
CDR3nt: TGTGCCAGTGGAGGATATAGCAATCAGCCCCAGCATTTT

j_gene: TRBJ1-2
d_gene: TRBD1
v_gene: TRBV6-6
abundance: NA
CDR3aa: CASSYSRGQGKGGYTF
CDR3nt: TGTGCCAGCAGTTACTCTAGAGGACAGGGGAAAGGTGGCTACACCTTC

j_gene: TRBJ2-4
d_gene: NA
v_gene: TRBV28
abundance: NA
CDR3aa: CASRDTQNIQYF
CDR3nt: TGTGCCAGCAGAGACACCCAAAACATTCAGTACTTC

j_gene: TRBJ1-1
d_gene: NA
v_gene: TRBV7-2
abundance: NA
CDR3aa: CASSPQTTGRPEAFF
CDR3nt: TGTGCCAGCAGCCCCCAAACAACGGGAAGGCCTGAAGCTTTCTTT

j_gene: TRBJ1-5
d_gene: TRBD1
v_gene: TRBV5-6
abundance: NA
CDR3aa: CASSLRDRGNQPQHF
CDR3nt: TGTGCCAGCAGCTTGAGGGACAGGGGGAATCAGCCCCAGCATTTT

j_gene: TRBJ2-5
d_gene: NA
v_gene: TRBV5-1
abundance: NA
CDR3aa: CASRALANPQETQYF
CDR3nt: TGCGCCAGCAGGGCCCTAGCCAACCCCCAAGAGACCCAGTACTTC

j_gene: TRBJ1-1
d_gene: TRBD1
v_gene: TRBV19
abundance: once
CDR3aa: CASSRQGDGTEAFF
CDR3nt: TGTGCCAGTAGCCGACAGGGGGACGGCACTGAAGCTTTCTTT

j_gene: TRBJ2-5
d_gene: NA
v_gene: TRBV5-1
abundance: NA
CDR3aa: CASSLTGEETQYF
CDR3nt: TGCGCCAGCAGCTTGACAGGAGAAGAGACCCAGTACTTC